Included here is one T cell receptor beta chain sequence, with context. No antigen is known for it. Within one base of it there is no much larger clone, and no base qualities were kept. These data come from a study of OX40 agonist ivuxolimab in advanced cancers. Concerning the study at large: Ivuxolimab, which targeted the costimulatory receptor OX40 (CD134), was an agonistic, fully human IgG2 monoclonal antibody. Intravenous ivuxolimab was administered to patients every 2 weeks at six dose levels: 0.01, 0.1, 0.3, 1.5, 3 and 10 mg/kg. Of the 50 to 55 patients in dose escalation, approximately 20 had hepatocellular carcinoma, roughly 15 had melanoma, 9 had renal cell carcinoma and 9 had head and neck cancer. In the dose-escalation cohort, around four fifths of patients were male, and the mean age was 60 years with a range of roughly 20 to 85. Prior anti-PD-1, anti-PD-L1 or anti-CTLA-4 therapy was permitted, and roughly two fifths of dose-escalation patients had received checkpoint inhibitors. Partial responses occurred in three dose-escalation patients, of whom one had hepatocellular carcinoma and two had cutaneous melanoma. The purpose of peripheral TCRbeta sequencing was to test whether ivuxolimab changed TCR sequence diversity and led to clonal T-cell expansion. The monotherapy dose-escalation portion (N ≈ 52 patients) of the phase I ivuxolimab trial is reported in the paper. The paper's findings and limits, for the study overall: Clonal expansion of both CD4+ and CD8+ blood T cells was observed from baseline to week 6 at doses 0.1 to 3.0 mg/kg. In partial responders in the 0.1-3.0 mg/kg groups, normalized peripheral clonal expansion was found to be among the lowest, especially among CD8+ T cells. After ivuxolimab, more expanded clones were found on average in CD8+ T cells than in CD4+ T cells. The antigen specificity of the peripheral T cells that underwent clonal expansion was not determined. Low levels of normalized T-cell clonal expansion were also seen in some nonresponding patients.

The trial excluded patients who had a history of autoimmune disease or were on systemic immunosuppression. In every dose cohort, peripheral blood was drawn for TCR sequencing at baseline, cycle 4 day 1, and cycle 7 day 1. Samples came from an open-label, multicenter, first-in-human phase I dose-escalation trial of ivuxolimab. Adults with locally advanced or metastatic melanoma, renal cell, hepatocellular, or head and neck squamous cell carcinoma were enrolled in the trial. CD4+ and CD8+ T cells were sorted separately from peripheral blood before TCR sequencing. Genomic DNA was isolated from the sorted cells so that the TCRbeta CDR3 region could be sequenced. The immunoSEQ Assay was used for sequencing of TCRbeta CDR3 regions. TCRdb mirrors the immuneACCESS table, restricted to in-frame sequences. Some clones are absent from its copies; in checked studies, under half trace to an unresolved V gene, and the reason for the others is unknown. Within this sample are around 26,000 clones, with 85% of them counted one time only. Of the sample, approximately 35% falls within the top ten clones.

Sequences SGHDT (CDR1) and YYEEEE (CDR2) are obtained from the germline V gene. The CDR3 goes from the cysteine to the phenylalanine over 15 residues. Solely the CDR3 DNA is kept, with 45 bases framed from the first base. A distance of 8 bases separates the germline ends of V and J, which lose 0 bases and 1 base respectively. The sequence is built from TRBV5-6 and TRBJ1-5; too little of a D gene remains to name it. This sequence was found in an adult with an advanced solid tumor such as melanoma, head and neck, liver or kidney cancer. Material: CD4+ or CD8+ T cells sorted from blood, obtained in a trial of the OX40 agonist ivuxolimab. The DNA sequence is given as TGTGCCAGCAGCTTGGGGGTTTGGAGCAATCAGCCCCAGCATTTT. Translation gives CASSLGVWSNQPQHF.